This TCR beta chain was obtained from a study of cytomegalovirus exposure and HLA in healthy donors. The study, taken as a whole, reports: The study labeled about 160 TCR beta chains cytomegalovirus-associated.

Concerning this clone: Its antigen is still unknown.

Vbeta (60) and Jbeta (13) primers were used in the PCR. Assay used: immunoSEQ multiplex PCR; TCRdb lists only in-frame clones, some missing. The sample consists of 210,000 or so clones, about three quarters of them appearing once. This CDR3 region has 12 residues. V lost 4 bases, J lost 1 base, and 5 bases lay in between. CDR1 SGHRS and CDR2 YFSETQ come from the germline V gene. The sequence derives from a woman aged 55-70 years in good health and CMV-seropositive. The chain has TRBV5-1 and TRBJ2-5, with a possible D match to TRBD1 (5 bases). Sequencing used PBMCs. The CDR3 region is CASSQGQETQYF. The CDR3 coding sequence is TGCGCCAGCAGCCAGGGCCAAGAGACCCAGTACTTC.